This entry describes one TCR beta chain. Its target is not known. This sample is part of a study of cytomegalovirus exposure and HLA in healthy donors. Vbeta (60) and Jbeta (13) primers were used in the PCR. Libraries were prepared by immunoSEQ multiplex PCR; TCRdb keeps only in-frame clonotypes and omits some of them. The sample consists of about 96,000 clones, roughly 74% of them appearing once. In germline, CDR1 is SGHAT, CDR2 FQNNGV. The CDR3 is 13 residues long. Between the trimmed V and J ends, which lost 1 base and 5 bases, there was a span of 9 bases. General study results and limits: In a later analysis, specific HLA alleles were associated with 15,000 to 20,000 TCR beta sequences at a 0.05 false discovery rate. Later on, a genetic analysis was performed. It linked a missense variant in DCLRE1C with V- and J-gene trimming of TCR beta.

Sequencing input: PBMCs. This clonotype was obtained from a woman in her 70s in good health and CMV-seropositive. The chain recombines TRBV11-2 with TRBJ2-7; tentative D call: TRBD1 (5 bases). CDR3 sequence (DNA): TGTGCCAGCAGCTTAGGAGTAGGGGACGAGCAGTACTTC. Translation gives CASSLGVGDEQYF.